One sample yielded the 2 T cell receptor beta chains listed below, sequenced in a study of cytomegalovirus exposure and HLA in healthy donors. The PCR employed 60 Vbeta primers together with 13 Jbeta primers. Some clones are missing from TCRdb's copy, which holds only in-frame ones; the method was immunoSEQ multiplex PCR. The sample yields about 160,000 clones, 60% to 75% seen once. Specimen: PBMCs. These receptors were obtained from a woman in her forties or fifties in good health and CMV-seropositive.

This sequence joins TRBV5-4 and TRBJ2-3, with 13 bases identical to TRBD2. This CDR3 has 16 amino acids. Germline lookup yields CDR1 SGHNT and CDR2 YYREEE (reference sequence). J lost 1 base, V lost 2 bases, and 1 base had no gene match. The CDR3 sequence: CASSFTSGGGTDTQYF. CDR3 in DNA: TGTGCCAGCAGCTTTACTAGCGGGGGGGGCACAGATACGCAGTATTTT.

This clone was observed a handful of times. This chain connects TRBV29-1 to TRBJ2-3; TRBD2 matches at 10 bases. V shed 6 bases and J 5 bases; nucleotides not matched to a gene: 8. The CDR3 is 14 residues long. Germline V gene data show CDR1 as SQVTM and CDR2 as ANQGSEA. This chain's CDR3 is CSVRGASGGDTQYF. The CDR3 DNA reads as TGCAGCGTGCGCGGGGCTAGCGGGGGAGATACGCAGTATTTT.